Each of the 2 T cell receptor beta chains below was sequenced from the same sample in a study of T cell clonality in common variable immunodeficiency. Libraries were prepared by immunoSEQ multiplex PCR; TCRdb keeps only in-frame clonotypes and omits some of them. The table lists 28,000 or so clones, with no singletons. Their target antigens are unknown. General study results and limits: Reportedly, TCR beta sequences from common variable immunodeficiency showed fewer deletions and N-nucleotide insertions.

The sequencing sample was made of peripheral blood mononuclear cells. The origin of the receptors is a human donor with common variable immunodeficiency.

This clone showed up many times. The read ends 3 residues shy of where the CDR3 ends; the end is completed using the germline J gene. The V call is TRBV7-2, the J call TRBJ2-5; 7 bases map to TRBD1. Germline V lookup: CDR1 SGHTA, CDR2 FQGNSA. This CDR3 contains 14 residues. The part of the CDR3 DNA that was read is TGTGCCAGCAGCCCGGACAGGACCGGGATCACC. Protein sequence: CASSPDRTGIT. The whole CDR3 sequence reads CASSPDRTGITQYF.

This clone has at least ten counts. Read coverage stops 3 residues before the CDR3 terminus; the germline J gene supplies the remainder. The gene calls are TRBV7-2 and TRBJ1-2, with TRBD1 matching 7 bases. The CDR3 consists of 14 residues. Trimming at V came to 5 bases and at J to 5 bases, leaving 8 bases not matched to a gene. Looked up from germline, CDR1 is SGHTA and CDR2 is FQGNSA. The CDR3 sequence is CASSRGQAGYGYTF. Incomplete CDR3 DNA: TGTGCCAGCAGCCGAGGACAGGCCGGATATGGC. Drawing the rest from reference TRBV7-2 and TRBJ1-2, the complete variable domain is GAGVSQSPSNKVTEKGKDVELRCDPISGHTALYWYRQSLGQGLEFLIYFQGNSAPDKSGLPSDRFSAERTGGSVSTLTIQRTQQEDSAVYLCASSRGQAGYGYTFGSGTRLTVV.